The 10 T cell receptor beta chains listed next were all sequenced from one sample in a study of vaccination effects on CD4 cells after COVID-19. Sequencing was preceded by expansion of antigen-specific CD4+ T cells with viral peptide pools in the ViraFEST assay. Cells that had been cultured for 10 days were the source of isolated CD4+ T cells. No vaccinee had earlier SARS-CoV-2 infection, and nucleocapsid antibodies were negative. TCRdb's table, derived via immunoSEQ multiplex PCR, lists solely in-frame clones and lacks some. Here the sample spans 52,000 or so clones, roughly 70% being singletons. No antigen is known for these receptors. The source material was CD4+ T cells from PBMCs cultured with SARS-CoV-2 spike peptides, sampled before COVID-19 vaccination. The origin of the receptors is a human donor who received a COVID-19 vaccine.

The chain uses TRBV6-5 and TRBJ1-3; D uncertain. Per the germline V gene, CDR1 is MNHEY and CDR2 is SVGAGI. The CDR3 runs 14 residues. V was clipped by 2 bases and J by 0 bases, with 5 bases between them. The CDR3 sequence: CASSYTDSGNTIYF. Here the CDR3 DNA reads TGTGCCAGCAGTTACACAGACTCTGGAAACACCATATATTTT.

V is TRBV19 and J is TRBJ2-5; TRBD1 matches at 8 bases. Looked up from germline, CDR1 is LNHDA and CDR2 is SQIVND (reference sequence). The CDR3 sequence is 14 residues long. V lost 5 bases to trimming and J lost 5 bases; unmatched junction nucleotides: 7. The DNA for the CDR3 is TGTGCCAGTAGTCCCCAGGGGGCCCGGGAGACCCAGTACTTC. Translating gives CASSPQGARETQYF.

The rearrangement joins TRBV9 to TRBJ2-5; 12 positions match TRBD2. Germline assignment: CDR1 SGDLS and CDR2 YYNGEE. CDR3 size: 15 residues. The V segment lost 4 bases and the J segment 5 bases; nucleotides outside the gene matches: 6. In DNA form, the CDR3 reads TGTGCCAGCAGCTTGGGACTAGCGGGCGGCGAGACCCAGTACTTC. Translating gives CASSLGLAGGETQYF.

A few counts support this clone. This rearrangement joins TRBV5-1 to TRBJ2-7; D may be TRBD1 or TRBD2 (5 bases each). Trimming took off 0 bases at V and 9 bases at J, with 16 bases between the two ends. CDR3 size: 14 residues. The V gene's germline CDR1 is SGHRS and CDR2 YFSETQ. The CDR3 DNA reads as TGCGCCAGCAGCTTGGGCACCGGGGCTCCATCGCAGTACTTC. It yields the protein CASSLGTGAPSQYF.

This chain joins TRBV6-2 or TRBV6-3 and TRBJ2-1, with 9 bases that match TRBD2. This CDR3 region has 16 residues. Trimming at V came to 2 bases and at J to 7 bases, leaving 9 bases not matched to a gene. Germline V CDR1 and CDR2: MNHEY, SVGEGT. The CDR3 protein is CASSYHAGGLRNEQFF. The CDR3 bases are TGTGCCAGCAGTTACCATGCGGGGGGGCTTAGAAATGAGCAGTTCTTC.

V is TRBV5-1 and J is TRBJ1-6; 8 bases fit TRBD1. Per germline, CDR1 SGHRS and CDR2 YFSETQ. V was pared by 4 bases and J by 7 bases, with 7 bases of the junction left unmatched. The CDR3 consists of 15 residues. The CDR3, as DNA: TGCGCCAGCAGCCCCGGACAGGGATTGAATTCACCCCTCCACTTT. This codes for CASSPGQGLNSPLHF. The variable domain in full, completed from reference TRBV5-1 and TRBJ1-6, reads KAGVTQTPRYLIKTRGQQVTLSCSPISGHRSVSWYQQTPGQGLQFLFEYFSETQRNKGNFPGRFSGRQFSNSRSEMNVSTLELGDSALYLCASSPGQGLNSPLHFGNGTRLTVT.

The CDR3 bases are TGTGCCAGCACCCTCGGACAGGGGTGGAGCAATCAGCCCCAGCATTTT. Amino acids: CASTLGQGWSNQPQHF. The rearrangement joins TRBV28 to TRBJ1-5; 9 nucleotides align to TRBD1. Germline CDR1 MDHEN, CDR2 SYDVKM. V lost 7 bases to trimming and J lost 1 base; unmatched junction nucleotides: 8. The CDR3 consists of 16 residues.

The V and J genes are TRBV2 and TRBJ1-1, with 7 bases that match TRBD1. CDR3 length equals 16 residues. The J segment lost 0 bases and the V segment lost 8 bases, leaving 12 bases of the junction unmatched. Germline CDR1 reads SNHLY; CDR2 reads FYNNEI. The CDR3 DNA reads TGTGCCAGCCAGTGGGCACCAGGGGGGGTGAACACTGAAGCTTTCTTT. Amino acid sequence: CASQWAPGGVNTEAFF.

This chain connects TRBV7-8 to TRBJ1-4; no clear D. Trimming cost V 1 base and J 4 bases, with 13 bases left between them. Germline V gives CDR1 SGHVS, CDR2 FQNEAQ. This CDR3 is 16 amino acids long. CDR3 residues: CASSLESGSFNEKLFF. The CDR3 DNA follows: TGTGCCAGCAGCTTAGAGTCCGGCTCGTTTAATGAAAAACTGTTTTTT.

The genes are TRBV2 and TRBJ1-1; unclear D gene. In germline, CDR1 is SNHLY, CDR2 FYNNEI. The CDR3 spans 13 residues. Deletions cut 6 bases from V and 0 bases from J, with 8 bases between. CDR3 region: CASRSSVNTEAFF. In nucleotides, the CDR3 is TGTGCCAGCAGGTCGTCCGTGAACACTGAAGCTTTCTTT.